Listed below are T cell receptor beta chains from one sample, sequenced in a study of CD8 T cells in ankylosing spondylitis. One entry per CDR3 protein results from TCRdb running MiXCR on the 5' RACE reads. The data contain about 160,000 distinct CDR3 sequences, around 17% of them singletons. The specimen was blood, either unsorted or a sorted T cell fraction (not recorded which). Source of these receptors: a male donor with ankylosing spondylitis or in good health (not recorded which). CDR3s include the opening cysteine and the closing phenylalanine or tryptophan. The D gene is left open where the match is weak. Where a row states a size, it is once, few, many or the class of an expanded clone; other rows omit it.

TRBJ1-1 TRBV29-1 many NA CSVSGNTEAFF TGCAGCGTTTCGGGTAACACTGAAGCTTTCTTT
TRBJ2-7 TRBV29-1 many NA CSVGRGRNYEQYF TGCAGCGTTGGGAGAGGCAGAAACTACGAGCAGTACTTC
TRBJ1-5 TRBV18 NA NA CASSPPASPGPQHF TGTGCCAGCTCACCGCCGGCTTCCCCTGGGCCCCAGCATTTT
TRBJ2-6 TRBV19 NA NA CASIGVVGANVLTF TGTGCCAGTATAGGGGTGGTCGGGGCCAACGTCCTGACTTTC
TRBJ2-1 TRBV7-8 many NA CASSPRPAGPIYNEQFF TGTGCCAGCAGCCCACGCCCCGCCGGTCCTATATACAATGAGCAGTTCTTC
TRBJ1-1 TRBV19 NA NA CATLRTSGTEAFF TGTGCCACCCTGAGGACGTCGGGCACTGAAGCTTTCTTT
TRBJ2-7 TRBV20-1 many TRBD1 CSARKTGGPFYEQYF TGCAGTGCTAGAAAGACAGGGGGTCCCTTCTACGAGCAGTACTTC
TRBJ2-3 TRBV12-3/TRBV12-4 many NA CASSPNFITQYF TGTGCCAGCAGCCCTAACTTCATTACGCAGTATTTT
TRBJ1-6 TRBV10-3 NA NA CAINPQGLNNSPLHF TGTGCCATCAATCCCCAGGGTTTGAATAATTCACCCCTCCACTTT
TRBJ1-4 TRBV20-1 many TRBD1 CSASPRDRVEKLFF TGCAGTGCTTCCCCCCGGGACAGGGTTGAAAAACTGTTTTTT
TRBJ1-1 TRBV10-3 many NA CAISGSGQDPEAFF TGTGCCATCAGTGGGTCGGGTCAGGACCCTGAAGCTTTCTTT
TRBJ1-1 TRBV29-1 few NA CSVRHVNTEAFF TGCAGCGTACGGCACGTGAACACTGAAGCTTTCTTT
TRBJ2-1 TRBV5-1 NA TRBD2 CASSTLRTSATYNEQFF TGCGCCAGCAGCACTCTTAGGACTAGCGCAACCTACAATGAGCAGTTCTTC
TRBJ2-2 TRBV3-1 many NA CASTTGAGELFF TGTGCCAGCACCACAGGCGCCGGGGAGCTGTTTTTT
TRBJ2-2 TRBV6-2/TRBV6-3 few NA CASIEGGSNTGELFF TGTGCCAGCATTGAAGGCGGGTCGAACACCGGGGAGCTGTTTTTT
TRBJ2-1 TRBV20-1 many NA CSARGGGGIDEQFF TGCAGTGCTAGAGGCGGCGGGGGCATCGATGAGCAGTTCTTC
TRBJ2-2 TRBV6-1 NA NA CASRRGTENTGELFF TGTGCCAGCAGAAGAGGGACGGAGAACACCGGGGAGCTGTTTTTT
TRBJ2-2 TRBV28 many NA CASSLRQMNTGELFF TGTGCCAGCAGTTTACGACAGATGAACACCGGGGAGCTGTTTTTT
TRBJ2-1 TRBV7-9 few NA CASSLAAVIAGNEQFF TGTGCCAGCAGCTTAGCTGCGGTAATTGCGGGCAATGAGCAGTTCTTC
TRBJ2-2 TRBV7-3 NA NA CASSLRTANTGELFF TGTGCCAGCAGCTTAAGGACAGCTAACACCGGGGAGCTGTTTTTT
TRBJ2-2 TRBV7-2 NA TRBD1 CASSLEQGPGELFF TGTGCCAGCAGCTTAGAACAGGGGCCCGGGGAGCTGTTTTTT
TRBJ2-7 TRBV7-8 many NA CASSFRQVSYEQYF TGTGCCAGCAGCTTCAGACAAGTCTCCTACGAGCAGTACTTC
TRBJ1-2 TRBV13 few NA CASSTWDYGYTF TGTGCCAGCAGCACTTGGGACTATGGCTACACCTTC
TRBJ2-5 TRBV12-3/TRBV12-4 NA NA CASRGAEETQYF TGTGCCAGCAGAGGGGCTGAGGAGACCCAGTACTTC
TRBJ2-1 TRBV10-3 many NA CAISESEAGPNEQFF TGTGCCATCAGTGAGTCCGAGGCGGGACCCAATGAGCAGTTCTTC
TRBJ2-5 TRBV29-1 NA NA CSVELTLRMQETQYF TGCAGCGTTGAGCTAACGCTAAGGATGCAAGAGACCCAGTACTTC
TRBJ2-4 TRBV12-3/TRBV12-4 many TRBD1 CASSSTETGMSDIQYF TGTGCCAGCAGTTCGACCGAGACAGGGATGTCGGACATTCAGTACTTC
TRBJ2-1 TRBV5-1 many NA CASSPDSSSYNEQFF TGCGCCAGCAGCCCCGACTCGAGCTCCTACAATGAGCAGTTCTTC
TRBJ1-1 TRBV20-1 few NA CSAVTGTAQTEAFF TGCAGTGCCGTTACAGGGACCGCACAAACTGAAGCTTTCTTT
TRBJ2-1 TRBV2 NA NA CASSPQGLGREQFF TGTGCCAGCAGTCCTCAGGGCTTGGGGAGGGAGCAGTTCTTC
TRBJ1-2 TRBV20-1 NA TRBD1 CSFLGQGQANYGYTF TGCAGCTTCCTGGGACAGGGGCAAGCTAACTATGGCTACACCTTC
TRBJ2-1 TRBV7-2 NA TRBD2 CASKSGSSNNEQFF TGTGCCAGCAAAAGCGGGAGTTCCAACAATGAGCAGTTCTTC
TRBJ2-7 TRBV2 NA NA CASSTGGRPPGF TGTGCCAGCAGTACGGGCGGGCGACCCCCAGGCTTC
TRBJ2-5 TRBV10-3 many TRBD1 CAISGGQGETQYF TGTGCCATCAGTGGGGGACAGGGGGAGACCCAGTACTTC
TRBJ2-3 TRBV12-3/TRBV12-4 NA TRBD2 CTLWGTSGYLRRTDTQYF TGTACCCTCTGGGGTACTAGCGGGTACCTACGACGCACAGATACGCAGTATTTT
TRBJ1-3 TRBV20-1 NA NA CSARTPNSGNTIYF TGCAGTGCTAGGACACCTAACTCTGGAAACACCATATATTTT
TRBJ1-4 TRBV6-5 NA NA CASSYRDDRLREKLFF TGTGCCAGCAGTTACCGGGACGACAGGTTAAGGGAAAAACTGTTTTTT
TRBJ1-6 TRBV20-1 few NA CSLRGHTPPLHF TGCAGTCTGCGGGGCCATACGCCACCCCTCCACTTT
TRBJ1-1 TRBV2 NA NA CASSNPGAPNTEAFF TGTGCCAGCTCCAACCCTGGGGCACCGAACACTGAAGCTTTCTTT
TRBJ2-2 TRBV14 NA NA CASSQDGVRRDTGELFF TGTGCCAGCAGCCAAGATGGGGTGAGACGGGACACCGGGGAGCTGTTTTTT
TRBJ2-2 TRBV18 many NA CASSAPPGSYTGELFF TGTGCCAGCTCAGCTCCACCGGGCAGCTACACCGGGGAGCTGTTTTTT
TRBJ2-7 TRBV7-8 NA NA CASNSQGLYEQYF TGTGCCAGCAACTCCCAGGGGCTCTACGAGCAGTACTTC
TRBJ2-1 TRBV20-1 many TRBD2 CSARDTPGLAGENEQFF TGCAGTGCTAGAGATACCCCCGGGCTAGCGGGAGAGAATGAGCAGTTCTTC
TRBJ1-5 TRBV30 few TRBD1 CAWSRGNQPQHF TGTGCCTGGAGCAGGGGGAATCAGCCCCAGCATTTT
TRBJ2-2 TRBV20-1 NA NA CSAATSSNTGELFF TGCAGTGCTGCGACTAGTTCGAACACCGGGGAGCTGTTTTTT